Shown below are 9 T cell receptor beta chains from a single sample sequenced in a study of cytomegalovirus exposure and HLA in healthy donors. The primer mix had 60 Vbeta and 13 Jbeta primers. Produced via immunoSEQ multiplex PCR; TCRdb's table is partial and in-frame only. The table includes roughly 75,000 clones, 70% to 85% detected once. Sample: PBMCs. These TCRs come from a man between 70 and 80 years old in good health and CMV-seropositive.

This chain's CDR3 is CASSQELLSYEQYF. CDR3 in DNA: TGTGCCAGCAGCCAAGAACTGCTCTCCTACGAGCAGTACTTC. V usage is TRBV4-2 and J usage is TRBJ2-7; D remains ambiguous. Germline V gene sequence: CDR1 LGHNA, CDR2 YNFKEQ. V shed 0 bases and J shed 0 bases, with 6 bases lying between them. This CDR3 region has 14 residues.

The chain combines TRBV7-7 with TRBJ2-3, with D possibly TRBD1 on 5 matching bases. Trimming took off 1 base at V and 0 bases at J, with 8 bases between the two ends. The germline V gene has CDR1 SSHAT and CDR2 FNYEAQ (reference sequence). The CDR3 is made up of 15 amino acids. The CDR3 sequence: CASSLGRTSTDTQYF. The CDR3 coding sequence is TGTGCCAGCAGCTTAGGCCGGACAAGCACAGATACGCAGTATTTT. The whole variable domain, remainder taken from reference TRBV7-7 and TRBJ2-3, is GAGVSQSPRYKVTKRGQDVTLRCDPISSHATLYWYQQALGQGPEFLTYFNYEAQPDKSGLPSDRFSAERPEGSISTLTIQRTEQRDSAMYRCASSLGRTSTDTQYFGPGTRLTVL.

V is TRBV11-2 and J is TRBJ2-5; 7 bases match TRBD2. Germline-derived CDR1 and CDR2 are SGHAT and FQNNGV. Losses at the gene ends were 4 bases for V and 1 base for J; bases not matched to a gene: 3. The CDR3 is made up of 14 amino acids. The CDR3 nucleotides are TGTGCCAGCAGCTGGAGCGGGACCCAAGAGACCCAGTACTTC. This sequence encodes CASSWSGTQETQYF.

The chain couples TRBV19 to TRBJ2-6; D might be TRBD2 (5 bases). V was shortened by 5 bases and J by 2 bases, with 10 bases between the two germline ends. The germline V gene has CDR1 LNHDA and CDR2 SQIVND (reference sequence). The CDR3 has 15 residues. The CDR3, as DNA: TGTGCCAGTAGTCTGTCGGAGGCTGGGGCCAACGTCCTGACTTTC. As protein: CASSLSEAGANVLTF.

This clone was recorded once. The chain uses TRBV27 and TRBJ2-3; possibly TRBD2 for D (7 bases). Germline lookup yields CDR1 MNHEY and CDR2 SMNVEV (reference sequence). V dropped 5 bases and J dropped 2 bases, with 23 bases sitting between them. The CDR3 length is 18 residues. CDR3 sequence reads: CASSPPSWGGRDTDTQYF. The CDR3, as DNA: TGTGCCAGCAGTCCACCCAGTTGGGGGGGGCGCGACACAGATACGCAGTATTTT.

J is TRBJ1-2 and V is TRBV7-9; 7 bases are a match to TRBD1. The V segment lost 5 bases and the J segment 6 bases; nucleotides outside the gene matches: 6. This CDR3 is 13 amino acids long. The germline CDR1 and CDR2 sequences are SEHNR and FQNEAQ (reference sequence). As DNA, the CDR3 is TGTGCCAGCAGCGTCCGGGACAGTGATGGCTACACCTTC. This gives the protein CASSVRDSDGYTF.

The chain carries TRBV11-2 and TRBJ2-2, with D uncertain. Per the germline V gene, CDR1 is SGHAT and CDR2 is FQNNGV. Trimming removed 0 bases from V and 1 base from J, with 9 bases in between. The CDR3 covers 16 residues. As DNA, the CDR3 is TGTGCCAGCAGCTTAGAAAGTAGCCTGAACACCGGGGAGCTGTTTTTT. Its translation is CASSLESSLNTGELFF.

This clone occurred once. CDR3 region: CASSHRADQPQHF. In nucleotides, the CDR3 is TGCGCCAGCAGCCACAGGGCGGACCAGCCCCAGCATTTT. This sequence joins TRBV10-2 and TRBJ1-5, with D possibly matching TRBD1 (6 bases). CDR3 length equals 13 residues. V shed 6 bases and J shed 7 bases, with 13 bases lying between them. Per the germline V gene, CDR1 is WSHSY and CDR2 is SAAADI.

The J gene is TRBJ1-2, the V gene TRBV28; weak D call: TRBD1 (5 bases). The CDR3 sequence is 13 residues long. The V end lost 4 bases, the J end lost 8 bases, and 14 bases lay between the germline ends. Germline V gene sequence: CDR1 MDHEN, CDR2 SYDVKM. The CDR3 bases are TGTGCCAGCAGTTCCGGGACCGGGAGAGGCTACACCTTC. Translated: CASSSGTGRGYTF.